This T cell receptor (beta chain) was identified in a study of blood T cell repertoires in COVID-19. For the study at large: Both acute and convalescent COVID-19 samples were obtained from the United States, Italy and Spain.

Here immunoSEQ multiplex PCR was the method, and the copy in TCRdb shows in-frame clones only, minus some. The sample contains roughly 18,000 clones, 65% to 90% of which appear only once. Germline assignment: CDR1 MNHEY and CDR2 SVGEGT. This CDR3 comprises 15 residues. V was trimmed by 0 bases and J by 4 bases, leaving 9 bases between them. This clone has a handful of counts. The receptor's source is a man of 80 years or more with acute or convalescent COVID-19. The V gene is TRBV6-2 or TRBV6-3, the J gene TRBJ2-2; D is uncertain. The sequenced sample was peripheral blood. Here the CDR3 reads CASSYSTRGTGELFF. The CDR3 DNA reads TGTGCCAGCAGTTACTCGACTCGAGGCACCGGGGAGCTGTTTTTT.